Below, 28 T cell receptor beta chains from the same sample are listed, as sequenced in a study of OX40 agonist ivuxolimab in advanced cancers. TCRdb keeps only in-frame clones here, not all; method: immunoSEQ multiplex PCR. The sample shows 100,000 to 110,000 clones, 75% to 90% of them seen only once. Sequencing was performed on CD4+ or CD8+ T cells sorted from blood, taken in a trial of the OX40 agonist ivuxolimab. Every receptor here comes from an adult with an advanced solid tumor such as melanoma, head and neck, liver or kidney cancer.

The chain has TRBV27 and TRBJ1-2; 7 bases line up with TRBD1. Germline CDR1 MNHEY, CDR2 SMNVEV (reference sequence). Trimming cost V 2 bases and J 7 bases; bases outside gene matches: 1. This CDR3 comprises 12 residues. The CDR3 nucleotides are TGTGCCAGCAGTTTAACAGGGGCTGGCTACACCTTC. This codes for CASSLTGAGYTF.

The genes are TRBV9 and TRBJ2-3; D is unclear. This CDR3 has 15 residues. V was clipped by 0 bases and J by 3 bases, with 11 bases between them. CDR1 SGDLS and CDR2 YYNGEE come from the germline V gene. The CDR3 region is CASSVASSRTDTQYF. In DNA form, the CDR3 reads TGTGCCAGCAGCGTAGCCAGTAGTCGAACAGATACGCAGTATTTT.

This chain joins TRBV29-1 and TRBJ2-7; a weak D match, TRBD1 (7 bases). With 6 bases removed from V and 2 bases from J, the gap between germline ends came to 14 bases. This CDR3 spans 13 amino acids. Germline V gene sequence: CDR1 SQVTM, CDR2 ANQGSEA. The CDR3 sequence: CSVGGQMTYEQYF. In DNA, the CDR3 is TGCAGCGTGGGGGGACAGATGACCTACGAGCAGTACTTC.

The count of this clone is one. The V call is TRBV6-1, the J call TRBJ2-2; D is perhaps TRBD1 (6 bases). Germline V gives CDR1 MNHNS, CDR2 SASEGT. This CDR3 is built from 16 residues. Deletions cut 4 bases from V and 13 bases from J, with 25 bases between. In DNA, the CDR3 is TGTGCCAGCAGTGCCCTTCCGGGACAAGCCAGCCAGGGGCTGTTTTTT. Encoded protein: CASSALPGQASQGLFF.

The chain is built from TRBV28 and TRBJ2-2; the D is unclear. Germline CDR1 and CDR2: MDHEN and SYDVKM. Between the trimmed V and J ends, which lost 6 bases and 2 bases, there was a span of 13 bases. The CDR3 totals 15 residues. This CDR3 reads CASSGPPLNTGELFF. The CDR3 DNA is TGTGCCAGCAGCGGGCCACCCTTAAACACCGGGGAGCTGTTTTTT.

CDR3 in amino acids: CASSEAFGGNTEAFF. The CDR3 region has the DNA TGTGCCAGCAGTGAAGCATTTGGGGGGAACACTGAAGCTTTCTTT. The V gene is TRBV2, the J gene TRBJ1-1, with a tentative D call TRBD1 (5 bases). Germline V gene sequence: CDR1 SNHLY, CDR2 FYNNEI. The CDR3 sequence is 15 residues long. V lost 0 bases and J 1 base, leaving 9 bases between the germline ends.

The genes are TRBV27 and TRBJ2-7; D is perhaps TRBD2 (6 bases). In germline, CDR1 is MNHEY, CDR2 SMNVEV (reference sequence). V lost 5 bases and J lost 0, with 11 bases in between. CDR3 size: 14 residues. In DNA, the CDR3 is TGTGCCAGCAGTCGACGGGAGACCTCCTACGAGCAGTACTTC. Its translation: CASSRRETSYEQYF.

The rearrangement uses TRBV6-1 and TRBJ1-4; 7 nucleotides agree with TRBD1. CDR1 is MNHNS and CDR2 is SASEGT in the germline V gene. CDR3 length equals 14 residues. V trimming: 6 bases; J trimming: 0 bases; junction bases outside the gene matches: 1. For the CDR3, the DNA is TGTGCCAGCAGAACAGGGGCAACTAATGAAAAACTGTTTTTT. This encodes CASRTGATNEKLFF.

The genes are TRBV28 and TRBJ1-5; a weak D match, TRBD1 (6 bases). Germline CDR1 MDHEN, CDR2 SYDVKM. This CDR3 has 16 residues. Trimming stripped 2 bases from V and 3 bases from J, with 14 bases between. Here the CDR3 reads CASSLTGAAANQPQHF. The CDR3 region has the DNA TGTGCCAGCAGTTTAACGGGGGCGGCTGCCAATCAGCCCCAGCATTTT.

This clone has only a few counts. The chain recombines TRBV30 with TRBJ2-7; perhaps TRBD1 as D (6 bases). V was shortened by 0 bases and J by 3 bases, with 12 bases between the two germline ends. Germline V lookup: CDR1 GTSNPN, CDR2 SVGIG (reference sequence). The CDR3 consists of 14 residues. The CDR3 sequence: CAWSVGPGDYEQYF. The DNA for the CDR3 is TGTGCCTGGAGTGTGGGTCCAGGGGACTACGAGCAGTACTTC.

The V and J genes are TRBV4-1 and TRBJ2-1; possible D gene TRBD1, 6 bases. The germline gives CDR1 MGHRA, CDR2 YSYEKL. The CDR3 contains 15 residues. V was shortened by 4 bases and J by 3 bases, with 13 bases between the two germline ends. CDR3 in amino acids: CASSPRTVSYNEQFF. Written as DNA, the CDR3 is TGCGCCAGCAGCCCCCGGACAGTAAGCTACAATGAGCAGTTCTTC.

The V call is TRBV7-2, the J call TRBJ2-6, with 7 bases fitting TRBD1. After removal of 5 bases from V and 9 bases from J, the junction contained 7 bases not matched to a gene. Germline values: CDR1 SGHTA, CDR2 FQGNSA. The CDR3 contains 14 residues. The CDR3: CASSAGTAGNVLTF. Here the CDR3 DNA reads TGTGCCAGCAGCGCCGGGACAGCCGGCAACGTCCTGACTTTC.

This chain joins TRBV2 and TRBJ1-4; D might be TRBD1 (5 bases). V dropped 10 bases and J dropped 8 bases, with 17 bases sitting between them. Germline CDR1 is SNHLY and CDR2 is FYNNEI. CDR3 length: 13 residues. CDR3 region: CATGTPIKEKLFF. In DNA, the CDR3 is TGTGCCACGGGGACGCCAATCAAGGAAAAACTGTTTTTT.

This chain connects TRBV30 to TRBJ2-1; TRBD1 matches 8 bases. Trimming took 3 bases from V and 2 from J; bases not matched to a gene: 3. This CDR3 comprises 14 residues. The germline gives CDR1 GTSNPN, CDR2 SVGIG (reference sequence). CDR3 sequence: CAWRAGGTYNEQFF. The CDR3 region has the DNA TGTGCCTGGAGGGCAGGGGGCACCTACAATGAGCAGTTCTTC. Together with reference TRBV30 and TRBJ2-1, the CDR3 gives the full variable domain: SQTIHQWPATLVQPVGSPLSLECTVEGTSNPNLYWYRQAAGRGLQLLFYSVGIGQISSEVPQNLSASRPQDRQFILSSKKLLLSDSGFYLCAWRAGGTYNEQFFGPGTRLTVL.

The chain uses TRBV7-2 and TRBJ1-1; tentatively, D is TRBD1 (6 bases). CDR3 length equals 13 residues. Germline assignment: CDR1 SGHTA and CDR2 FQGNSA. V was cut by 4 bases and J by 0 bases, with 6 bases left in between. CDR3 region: CASSWTVNTEAFF. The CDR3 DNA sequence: TGTGCCAGCAGCTGGACAGTGAACACTGAAGCTTTCTTT.

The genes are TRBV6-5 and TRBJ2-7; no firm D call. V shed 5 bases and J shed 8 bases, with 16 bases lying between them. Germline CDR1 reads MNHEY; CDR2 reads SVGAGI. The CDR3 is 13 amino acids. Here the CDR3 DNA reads TGTGCCAGCAGTCTCGGACCCCGGAATAAGCAGTACTTC. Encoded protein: CASSLGPRNKQYF.

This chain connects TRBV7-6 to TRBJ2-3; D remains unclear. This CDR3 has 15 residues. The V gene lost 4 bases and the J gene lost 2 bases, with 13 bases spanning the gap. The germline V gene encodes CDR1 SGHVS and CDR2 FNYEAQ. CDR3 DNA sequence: TGTGCCAGCAGCTCTTTCTTAGCCCCCACAGATACGCAGTATTTT. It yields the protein CASSSFLAPTDTQYF.

The CDR3 DNA is TGTGCCAGCAGCAAAAATACTCGTTGGACTAGCGGAAAAAATGAGCAGTTCTTC. It codes for CASSKNTRWTSGKNEQFF. The V gene is TRBV21-1, the J gene TRBJ2-1; the DNA was not compared with TRBD2, the D call given in the table. TRBV21-1 is reported as a pseudogene. CDR3 length: 18 residues.

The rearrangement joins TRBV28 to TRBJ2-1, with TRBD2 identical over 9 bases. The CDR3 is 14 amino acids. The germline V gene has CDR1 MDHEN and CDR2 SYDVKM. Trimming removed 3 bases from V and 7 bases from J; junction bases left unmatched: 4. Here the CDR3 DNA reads TGTGCCAGCAGTTTGAGAAGCGGGAGGAATGAGCAGTTCTTC. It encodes CASSLRSGRNEQFF.

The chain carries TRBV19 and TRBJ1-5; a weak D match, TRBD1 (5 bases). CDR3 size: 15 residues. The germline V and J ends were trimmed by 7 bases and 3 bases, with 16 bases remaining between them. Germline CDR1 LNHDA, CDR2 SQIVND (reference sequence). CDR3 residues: CASNDLRQYNQPQHF. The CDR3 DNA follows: TGTGCCAGTAATGACCTAAGACAGTACAATCAGCCCCAGCATTTT. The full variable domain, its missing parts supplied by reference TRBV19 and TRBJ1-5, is DGGITQSPKYLFRKEGQNVTLSCEQNLNHDAMYWYRQDPGQGLRLIYYSQIVNDFQKGDIAEGYSVSREKKESFPLTVTSAQKNPTAFYLCASNDLRQYNQPQHFGDGTRLSIL.

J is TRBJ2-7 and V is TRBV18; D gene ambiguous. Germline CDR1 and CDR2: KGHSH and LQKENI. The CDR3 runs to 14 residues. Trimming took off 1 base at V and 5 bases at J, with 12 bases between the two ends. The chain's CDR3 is CASSPLRFADEQYF. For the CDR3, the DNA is TGTGCCAGCTCACCACTGAGGTTTGCGGACGAGCAGTACTTC.

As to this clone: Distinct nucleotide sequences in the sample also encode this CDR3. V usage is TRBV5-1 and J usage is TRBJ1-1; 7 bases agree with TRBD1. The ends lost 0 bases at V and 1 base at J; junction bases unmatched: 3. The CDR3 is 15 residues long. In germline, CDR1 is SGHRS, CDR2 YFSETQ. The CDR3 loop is CASSLGGTANTEAFF. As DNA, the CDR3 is TGCGCCAGCAGCTTGGGGGGGACAGCGAACACTGAAGCTTTCTTT. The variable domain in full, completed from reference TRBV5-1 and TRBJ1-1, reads KAGVTQTPRYLIKTRGQQVTLSCSPISGHRSVSWYQQTPGQGLQFLFEYFSETQRNKGNFPGRFSGRQFSNSRSEMNVSTLELGDSALYLCASSLGGTANTEAFFGQGTRLTVV.

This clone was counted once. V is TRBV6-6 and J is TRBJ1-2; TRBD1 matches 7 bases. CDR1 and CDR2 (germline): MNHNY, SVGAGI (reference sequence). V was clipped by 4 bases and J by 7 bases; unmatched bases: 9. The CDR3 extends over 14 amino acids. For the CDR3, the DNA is TGTGCCAGCAGTTCAGGACAGGAGTCCATTGGCTACACCTTC. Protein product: CASSSGQESIGYTF.

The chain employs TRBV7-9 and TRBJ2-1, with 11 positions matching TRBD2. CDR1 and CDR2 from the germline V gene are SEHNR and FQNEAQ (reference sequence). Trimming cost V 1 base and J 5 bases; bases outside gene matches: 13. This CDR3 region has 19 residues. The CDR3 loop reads CASSLGVLAGEGGHNEQFF. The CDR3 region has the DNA TGTGCCAGCAGCTTAGGTGTACTAGCGGGAGAAGGTGGGCACAATGAGCAGTTCTTC. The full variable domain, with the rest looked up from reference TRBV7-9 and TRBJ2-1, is DTGVSQNPRHKITKRGQNVTFRCDPISEHNRLYWYRQTLGQGPEFLTYFQNEAQLEKSRLLSDRFSAERPKGSFSTLEIQRTEQGDSAMYLCASSLGVLAGEGGHNEQFFGPGTRLTVL.

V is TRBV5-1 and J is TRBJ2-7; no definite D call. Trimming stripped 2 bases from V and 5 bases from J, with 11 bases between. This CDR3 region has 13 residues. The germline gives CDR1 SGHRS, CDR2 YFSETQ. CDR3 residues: CASSFYSSDEQYF. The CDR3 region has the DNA TGCGCCAGCAGCTTTTACTCGTCGGACGAGCAGTACTTC. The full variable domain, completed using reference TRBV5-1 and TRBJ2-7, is KAGVTQTPRYLIKTRGQQVTLSCSPISGHRSVSWYQQTPGQGLQFLFEYFSETQRNKGNFPGRFSGRQFSNSRSEMNVSTLELGDSALYLCASSFYSSDEQYFGPGTRLTVT.

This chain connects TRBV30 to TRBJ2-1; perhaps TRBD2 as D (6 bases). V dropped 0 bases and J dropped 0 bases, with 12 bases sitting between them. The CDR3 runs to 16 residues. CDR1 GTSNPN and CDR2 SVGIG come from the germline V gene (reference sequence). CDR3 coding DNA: TGTGCCTGGAGTGTCTTGGGACTCAGCTCCTACAATGAGCAGTTCTTC. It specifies CAWSVLGLSSYNEQFF.

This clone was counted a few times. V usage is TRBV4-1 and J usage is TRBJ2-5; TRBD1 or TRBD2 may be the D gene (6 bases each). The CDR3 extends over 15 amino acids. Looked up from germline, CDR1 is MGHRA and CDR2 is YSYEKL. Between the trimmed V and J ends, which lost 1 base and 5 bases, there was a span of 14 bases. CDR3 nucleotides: TGCGCCAGCAGCCAAGCGGGGGCCAAAACCGAGACCCAGTACTTC. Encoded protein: CASSQAGAKTETQYF.

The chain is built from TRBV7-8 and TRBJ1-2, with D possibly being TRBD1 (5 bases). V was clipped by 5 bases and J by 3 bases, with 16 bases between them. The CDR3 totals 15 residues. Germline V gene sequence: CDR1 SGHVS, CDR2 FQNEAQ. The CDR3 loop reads CASSLSSPGDYGYTF. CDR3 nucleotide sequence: TGTGCCAGCAGCCTTAGTAGCCCGGGGGACTATGGCTACACCTTC.